Presented here are 27 T cell receptor beta chains from one specimen sequenced in a study of cytomegalovirus exposure and HLA in healthy donors. Primers for the PCR totalled 60 Vbeta and 13 Jbeta. TCRdb keeps only in-frame clones here, not all; method: immunoSEQ multiplex PCR. This table holds around 21,000 clones, over 65% found once. The material sequenced was PBMCs. The receptors were sampled from a man in his sixties in good health and CMV-seronegative.

The chain employs TRBV7-2 and TRBJ2-5; maybe TRBD2 (6 bases). V shed 2 bases and J shed 1 base, with 11 bases lying between them. Per germline, CDR1 SGHTA and CDR2 FQGNSA. This CDR3 comprises 15 residues. CDR3 sequence reads: CASSLSLASQETQYF. The CDR3 nucleotides read TGTGCCAGCAGCTTAAGCCTAGCGAGCCAAGAGACCCAGTACTTC.

This chain links TRBV19 with TRBJ2-5; 9 bases are shared with TRBD1. The closer fit of TRBJ2-7 to the DNA end suggests the J call may be wrong. The CDR3 loop spans 17 amino acids. Germline CDR1 is LNHDA and CDR2 is SQIVND (reference sequence). The CDR3 region is CASSGENRGRFSYEQYF. As DNA, the CDR3 is TGTGCCAGTAGTGGGGAGAACAGGGGGCGGTTTTCCTACGAGCAGTACTTC.

This chain connects TRBV6-1 to TRBJ1-5; a possible D gene is TRBD1 (5 bases). Trimming stripped 1 base from V and 2 bases from J, with 15 bases between. Germline CDR1 MNHNS, CDR2 SASEGT. This CDR3 has 17 amino acids. The CDR3, as DNA: TGTGCCAGCAGTGAAGTTCCCCCGGGGGGGGGCAATCAGCCCCAGCATTTT. Protein product: CASSEVPPGGGNQPQHF.

This rearrangement joins TRBV4-1 to TRBJ2-7; the match to TRBD2 covers 12 bases. The CDR3 runs to 15 residues. Per the germline V gene, CDR1 is MGHRA and CDR2 is YSYEKL. V was clipped by 4 bases and J by 2 bases; unmatched bases: 3. DNA for the CDR3: TGCGCCAGCAGCCCGACTAGCGGGGGCACCTACGAGCAGTACTTC. Protein: CASSPTSGGTYEQYF.

This chain uses TRBV6-5 with TRBJ1-2, with TRBD1 identical over 9 bases. This CDR3 has 15 residues. With V trimmed by 5 bases and J by 7 bases, 11 bases remained unmatched. Germline CDR1 MNHEY, CDR2 SVGAGI. CDR3 residues: CASSRPGQGTSGYTF. The CDR3 DNA follows: TGTGCCAGCAGTCGCCCGGGACAGGGAACTAGTGGCTACACCTTC.

This chain uses TRBV5-1 with TRBJ2-2; D is unresolved. V lost 8 bases and J lost 0, with 11 bases in between. The germline V gene has CDR1 SGHRS and CDR2 YFSETQ. There are 14 residues in the CDR3. Written as DNA, the CDR3 is TGCGCCAGTACCGAGACAACGAACACCGGGGAGCTGTTTTTT. This sequence encodes CASTETTNTGELFF.

The V gene is TRBV11-3, the J gene TRBJ1-1; tentative D call: TRBD1 (5 bases). V was trimmed by 3 bases and J by 4 bases, leaving 12 bases between them. This CDR3 is 14 amino acids long. CDR1 is SGHNT, CDR2 YENEEA, per germline. This CDR3 reads CASSLAGGATEAFF. CDR3 sequence (DNA): TGTGCCAGCAGCTTGGCAGGAGGGGCCACTGAAGCTTTCTTT.

Comment on this clone: At one boundary the junction diverges from the germline segment, which might be a read error. This chain joins TRBV19 and TRBJ1-2, with 7 bases that match TRBD1. Per germline, CDR1 LNHDA and CDR2 SQIVND (reference sequence). The CDR3 is 15 residues long. The CDR3 here is CASTSGAGGIYGYPF. CDR3 DNA sequence: TGTGCCAGTACCTCTGGAGCAGGGGGGATCTATGGCTACCCCTTC.

This rearrangement joins TRBV21-1 to TRBJ1-5; the table's D call TRBD1 went unverified against the DNA. TRBV21-1 has pseudogene status. The CDR3 totals 14 residues. The CDR3 region is CASSEQGYNQPQHF. The CDR3 coding sequence is TGTGCCAGCAGCGAACAGGGTTACAATCAGCCCCAGCATTTT.

This chain joins TRBV4-2 and TRBJ1-1, with D tentatively TRBD1 (5 bases). The V and J ends lost 4 bases and 5 bases respectively, with 17 bases between them. CDR1 is LGHNA and CDR2 is YNFKEQ in the germline V gene. This CDR3 contains 15 residues. DNA for the CDR3: TGTGCCAGCAGCCCAAACTCGGCAGGGCTTACTGAAGCTTTCTTT. Amino acids: CASSPNSAGLTEAFF.

The CDR3 here is CARSEIAGGPRETQYF. The CDR3 nucleotides are TGTGCTCGCAGCGAAATAGCGGGAGGGCCCCGGGAGACCCAGTACTTC. The chain recombines TRBV7-7 with TRBJ2-5, with 11 bases aligning to TRBD2. CDR3 size: 16 residues. Germline-derived CDR1 and CDR2 are SSHAT and FNYEAQ (reference sequence).

The rearrangement links TRBV30 to TRBJ2-7; 9 bases align to TRBD2. J lost 2 bases, V lost 0 bases, and 2 bases had no gene match. The CDR3 extends over 14 amino acids. Germline CDR1 is GTSNPN and CDR2 is SVGIG (reference sequence). Written as DNA, the CDR3 is TGTGCCTGGAGTGTTAGCGGGGGCCCCTACGAGCAGTACTTC. This encodes CAWSVSGGPYEQYF.

The V call is TRBV6-6, the J call TRBJ1-4; the match to TRBD1 covers 9 bases. The CDR3 sequence is 15 residues long. The trim removed 2 bases at V and 7 bases at J, leaving 5 bases unmatched. Germline V lookup: CDR1 MNHNY, CDR2 SVGAGI (reference sequence). The CDR3, as DNA: TGTGCCAGCAGTTACACCGGGACAGGGTTTGAAAAACTGTTTTTT. It is translated as CASSYTGTGFEKLFF.

The chain employs TRBV11-2 and TRBJ1-1; 9 positions agree with TRBD1. The germline V gene has CDR1 SGHAT and CDR2 FQNNGV. The V gene end was trimmed by 4 bases and the J gene end by 3 bases; junction bases not matched to a gene: 3. This CDR3 has 14 amino acids. CDR3 bases: TGTGCCAGCAGCTATCGGACAGGGGACACTGAAGCTTTCTTT. Amino acid sequence: CASSYRTGDTEAFF.

The V gene is TRBV7-3, the J gene TRBJ2-1, with TRBD2 identical over 8 bases. CDR3 length equals 15 residues. The V and J ends lost 5 bases and 8 bases, in that order; junction bases with no gene match: 11. Germline V gene data show CDR1 as SGHTA and CDR2 as FQGTGA. The DNA for the CDR3 is TGTGCCAGCAGCCGCAGCGGGGGCCGTTACGATGAGCAGTTCTTC. This codes for CASSRSGGRYDEQFF.

V gene TRBV7-2 combines with J gene TRBJ2-1; D is possibly TRBD2 (6 bases). The ends were cut back, 0 bases at V and 0 bases at J, with 9 bases in the middle. CDR1 SGHTA and CDR2 FQGNSA come from the germline V gene. CDR3 size: 16 residues. CDR3 sequence (DNA): TGTGCCAGCAGCTTAGCCTTAGCGGTCTCCTACAATGAGCAGTTCTTC. The encoded protein is CASSLALAVSYNEQFF.

The chain couples TRBV6-6 to TRBJ2-1; tentatively, D is TRBD1 (8 bases). V was trimmed by 11 bases and J by 4 bases, leaving 12 bases between them. This CDR3 is 12 amino acids long. The germline V gene encodes CDR1 MNHNY and CDR2 SVGAGI (reference sequence). The CDR3 DNA sequence: TGTGCCGGGGGGGACAGGTACAATGAGCAGTTCTTC. It specifies CAGGDRYNEQFF.

The chain recombines TRBV4-1 with TRBJ2-7; 10 nucleotides align to TRBD2. CDR1 and CDR2 from the germline V gene are MGHRA and YSYEKL. The CDR3 is made up of 16 amino acids. J gave up 7 bases and V 0 bases, and 9 bases lay outside the gene matches. The CDR3 region is CASSQETSGAAGEQYF. CDR3 nucleotide sequence: TGCGCCAGCAGCCAAGAAACTAGCGGGGCTGCGGGAGAGCAGTACTTC.

In its sample, this clone was seen a few times. The genes are TRBV6-1 and TRBJ1-1, with 8 nucleotides matching TRBD1. Germline lookup yields CDR1 MNHNS and CDR2 SASEGT. V was clipped by 4 bases and J by 6 bases; unmatched bases: 4. This CDR3 comprises 13 residues. This CDR3 is CASSGQGISEAFF. Written as DNA, the CDR3 is TGTGCCAGCAGTGGACAGGGGATATCTGAAGCTTTCTTT.

There are a few counts of this clone. The V and J genes are TRBV18 and TRBJ1-3, with unresolved D. Trimming shortened V by 3 bases and J by 0 bases, and 15 bases separated the two germline ends. Germline V gene sequence: CDR1 KGHSH, CDR2 LQKENI. There are 17 residues in the CDR3. In DNA, the CDR3 is TGTGCCAGCTCACCGTACGGGGAGAACACCTCTGGAAACACCATATATTTT. Its translation is CASSPYGENTSGNTIYF.

A remark on this clone: A far larger clone is one nucleotide away, so this likely arose from a read error. The chain uses TRBV6-1 and TRBJ2-3; D gene uncertain. This CDR3 contains 14 residues. V gave up 7 bases and J gave up 2 bases, with 13 bases separating them. CDR1 MNHNS and CDR2 SASEGT come from the germline V gene. CDR3 nucleotides: TGTGCCAGCACTTACGGTGTAGACACAGATACGCAGTATTTT. This sequence encodes CASTYGVDTDTQYF.

This chain joins TRBV28 and TRBJ1-5; 7 bases align to TRBD1. V dropped 5 bases and J dropped 0; count of bases not matched to a gene: 13. This CDR3 spans 18 amino acids. Germline CDR1 is MDHEN and CDR2 is SYDVKM. Written as DNA, the CDR3 is TGTGCCAGCAGTCCAAGAAGAGAGACAGGGTATAGCAATCAGCCCCAGCATTTT. Residues: CASSPRRETGYSNQPQHF.

The rearrangement links TRBV28 to TRBJ1-4; a possible D gene is TRBD1 (6 bases). The germline V and J ends were trimmed by 7 bases and 6 bases, with 21 bases remaining between them. The CDR3 sequence is 16 residues long. Germline lookup yields CDR1 MDHEN and CDR2 SYDVKM. CDR3 residues: CASKNRPGAGDEKLFF. CDR3 coding DNA: TGTGCCAGCAAAAATAGACCAGGGGCGGGCGATGAAAAACTGTTTTTT.

V is TRBV28 and J is TRBJ2-6; 7 bases agree with TRBD2. The CDR3 extends over 18 amino acids. The V segment lost 6 bases and the J segment 1 base; nucleotides outside the gene matches: 12. The germline CDR1 and CDR2 sequences are MDHEN and SYDVKM. CDR3 protein: CASRTWWREQSGANVLTF. The CDR3 DNA follows: TGTGCCAGCAGAACTTGGTGGCGGGAGCAGTCTGGGGCCAACGTCCTGACTTTC. Supplemented by reference TRBV28 and TRBJ2-6, the full variable domain reads DVKVTQSSRYLVKRTGEKVFLECVQDMDHENMFWYRQDPGLGLRLIYFSYDVKMKEKGDIPEGYSVSREKKERFSLILESASTNQTSMYLCASRTWWREQSGANVLTFGAGSRLTVL.

The sample holds one count of this clone. The V and J genes are TRBV27 and TRBJ2-3; D perhaps matches TRBD1 (6 bases). The CDR3 is 13 residues long. Germline V gene lookup returns CDR1 MNHEY and CDR2 SMNVEV (reference sequence). The V gene lost 8 bases and the J gene lost 1 base, with 10 bases spanning the gap. The CDR3 protein is CASGRQGTDTQYF. CDR3 DNA sequence: TGTGCCAGCGGAAGACAGGGCACAGATACGCAGTATTTT.

The chain recombines TRBV7-3 with TRBJ2-2, with 8 bases aligning to TRBD2. V lost 1 base to trimming and J lost 4 bases; unmatched junction nucleotides: 2. CDR3 length: 15 amino acids. Germline values: CDR1 SGHTA, CDR2 FQGTGA. CDR3 DNA sequence: TGTGCCAGCAGCTTAAGCGCGGGAGGCACCGGGGAGCTGTTTTTT. It specifies CASSLSAGGTGELFF.

The chain recombines TRBV30 with TRBJ2-3; the match to TRBD1 covers 7 bases. Germline trimming cut 5 bases from V and 7 bases from J; bases unmatched to any gene: 15. CDR3 size: 15 residues. In germline, CDR1 is GTSNPN, CDR2 SVGIG (reference sequence). This CDR3 is CAWEGFRTGLNTQYF. In nucleotides, the CDR3 is TGTGCCTGGGAGGGCTTCAGGACAGGCTTAAATACGCAGTATTTT.